What follows are 29 T cell receptor beta chains derived from one specimen sequenced in a study of blood T cells in healthy people across ages. Together with a sample-barcoded 5' primer, a J-beta primer mix was included in a second PCR lasting about 6 to 11 cycles. TCRdb independently ran MiXCR on the 5' RACE reads; one entry per CDR3 protein. The table records some 1,500,000 distinct CDR3 sequences, roughly 43% of them present only once. Sequenced sample: blood. All receptors derive from a young woman in good health.

The count of this clonotype is one. The chain uses TRBV12-3 or TRBV12-4 and TRBJ1-5; a weak D match, TRBD1 (6 bases). The V end lost 6 bases, the J end lost 8 bases, and 17 bases lay between the germline ends. The CDR3 consists of 14 residues. The CDR3 nucleotides are TGTGCCAGCAGACTCAACCAGGGGCGGGAGCCCCAGCATTTT. This sequence encodes CASRLNQGREPQHF.

This clonotype was observed once. The V gene is TRBV14, the J gene TRBJ2-4; D call uncertain. The end of the DNA fits TRBJ2-7 better, so the J call may be wrong. The CDR3 loop spans 16 amino acids. CDR1 is SGHDN and CDR2 is FVKESK in the germline V gene. The CDR3 DNA reads as TGTGCCAGCAGCCAAGGCGTAAGCCAAATTGACTACGAGCAGTACTTC. This codes for CASSQGVSQIDYEQYF.

Points on this clonotype: Being one base from a much bigger clone, this may be a read error. V usage is TRBV28 and J usage is TRBJ2-5; D is perhaps TRBD1 (7 bases). The last part of the DNA fits TRBJ2-1 better; the J call may be wrong. This CDR3 has 15 amino acids. Germline-derived CDR1 and CDR2 are MDHEN and SYDVKM. CDR3 DNA: TGTGCCAGCAGTTTATCAGGGGGGTACCAAGAGACCCAGTTCTTC. It yields the protein CASSLSGGYQETQFF.

Of note for this clonotype: The junction differs from germline at one of its ends, possibly a read error. This chain uses TRBV7-9 with TRBJ1-1; 11 nucleotides agree with TRBD1. Germline loops: CDR1 SEHNR, CDR2 FQNEAQ (reference sequence). The CDR3 runs to 12 residues. The CDR3 DNA is TGTGCCGGCAGCTTGGGACAGGGGGTAGCTTTCTTT. It translates to CAGSLGQGVAFF.

This chain links TRBV18 with TRBJ1-2, with TRBD1 identical over 9 bases. Germline V CDR1 and CDR2: KGHSH, LQKENI. V dropped 4 bases and J dropped 2; count of bases not matched to a gene: 8. This CDR3 has 16 amino acids. DNA for the CDR3: TGTGCCAGCTCACAGGGAGGACAGGGGACAAACTATGGCTACACCTTC. Protein: CASSQGGQGTNYGYTF. The full variable domain, rest sourced from reference TRBV18 and TRBJ1-2, is NAGVMQNPRHLVRRRGQEARLRCSPMKGHSHVYWYRQLPEEGLKFMVYLQKENIIDESGMPKERFSAEFPKEGPSILRIQQVVRGDSAAYFCASSQGGQGTNYGYTFGSGTRLTVV.

The chain employs TRBV6-2 or TRBV6-3 and TRBJ2-6, with D maybe TRBD2 (5 bases). Trimming pared 6 bases from V and 0 bases from J, leaving 21 bases between. From germline, CDR1 is MNHEY and CDR2 SVGEGT. The CDR3 runs to 19 residues. For the CDR3, the DNA is TGTGCCAGCAGGGGATCCATTGGGGTAGCGATCTCTGGGGCCAACGTCCTGACTTTC. This translates into CASRGSIGVAISGANVLTF.

The V call is TRBV28, the J call TRBJ2-1, with D possibly TRBD1 on 6 matching bases. The germline V gene encodes CDR1 MDHEN and CDR2 SYDVKM. Trimming shortened V by 4 bases and J by 7 bases, and 14 bases separated the two germline ends. CDR3 length equals 14 residues. The CDR3 is CASSSTLRGNEQFF. As DNA, the CDR3 is TGTGCCAGCAGTTCAACGTTAAGGGGGAATGAGCAGTTCTTC.

This clonotype has just a few counts. This chain uses TRBV2 with TRBJ2-5; no clear D gene. Germline values: CDR1 SNHLY, CDR2 FYNNEI. The CDR3 is 11 amino acids. V was cut by 6 bases and J by 6 bases, with 8 bases left in between. This CDR3 reads CASRAMKTQYF. The CDR3, as DNA: TGTGCCAGCAGGGCCATGAAGACCCAGTACTTC.

The chain joins TRBV6-6 to TRBJ1-2; 8 bases are a match to TRBD1. Per germline, CDR1 MNHNY and CDR2 SVGAGI (reference sequence). There are 13 residues in the CDR3. The V gene end was trimmed by 5 bases and the J gene end by 8 bases; junction bases not matched to a gene: 7. Written as DNA, the CDR3 is TGTGCCAGCAGTGGACAGGGATATAACGGCTACACCTTC. Encoded protein: CASSGQGYNGYTF.

This clonotype came up a few times. CDR3 loop: CASSKEGGTGMETQYF. The CDR3 DNA is TGTGCCAGCAGCAAGGAAGGGGGCACCGGAATGGAGACCCAGTACTTC. The V and J genes are TRBV4-2 and TRBJ2-5; TRBD1 matches 7 bases. Per the germline V gene, CDR1 is LGHNA and CDR2 is YNFKEQ. J was trimmed by 5 bases and V by 5 bases; bases with no gene match: 14. The CDR3 length is 16 residues.

This clonotype occurred once. The CDR3 sequence is CAWRGPGNYGYTF. DNA of the CDR3: TGTGCCTGGAGGGGCCCCGGAAACTATGGCTACACCTTC. V usage is TRBV30 and J usage is TRBJ1-2; unclear D gene. The length of the CDR3 is 13 residues. Germline V gene sequence: CDR1 GTSNPN, CDR2 SVGIG (reference sequence). Trimming stripped 3 bases from V and 2 bases from J, with 10 bases between.

This sequence joins TRBV6-2 or TRBV6-3 and TRBJ2-3; 7 nucleotides match TRBD2. The CDR3 length is 18 residues. The V segment lost 0 bases and the J segment 0 bases; nucleotides outside the gene matches: 9. The germline V gene encodes CDR1 MNHEY and CDR2 SVGEGT. CDR3 in amino acids: CASSYSTGAGESTDTQYF. For the CDR3, the DNA is TGTGCCAGCAGTTACTCGACCGGGGCGGGAGAGAGCACAGATACGCAGTATTTT.

The rearrangement joins TRBV6-5 to TRBJ2-5; a possible D gene is TRBD2 (7 bases). The germline gives CDR1 MNHEY, CDR2 SVGAGI. The V end lost 3 bases, the J end lost 3 bases, and 14 bases lay between the germline ends. The CDR3 loop spans 15 amino acids. Here the CDR3 reads CASSYGGGLEETQYF. The DNA of the CDR3 is TGTGCCAGCAGTTATGGGGGGGGCTTGGAAGAGACCCAGTACTTC.

The chain recombines TRBV9 with TRBJ2-1, with D maybe TRBD2 (6 bases). Trimming took off 3 bases at V and 1 base at J, with 11 bases between the two ends. Germline values: CDR1 SGDLS, CDR2 YYNGEE. The CDR3 has 15 amino acids. CDR3 region: CASSAIGSSYNEQFF. CDR3 nucleotide sequence: TGTGCCAGCAGCGCCATCGGGAGTTCCTACAATGAGCAGTTCTTC.

Written as DNA, the CDR3 is TGTGCCAGCAGCTTAGATAGGGAAGGCAATCAGCCCCAGCATTTT. Its protein is CASSLDREGNQPQHF. The chain joins TRBV7-2 to TRBJ1-5, with D uncertain. CDR1 is SGHTA and CDR2 is FQGNSA in the germline V gene. The CDR3 is 15 residues long. Between the trimmed V and J ends, which lost 1 base and 2 bases, there was a span of 9 bases.

The V gene is TRBV2, the J gene TRBJ2-7, with D possibly TRBD2 on 5 matching bases. This CDR3 region has 14 residues. Germline V gives CDR1 SNHLY, CDR2 FYNNEI. The V end was cut by 3 bases, the J end by 6 bases, with 15 bases between. For the CDR3, the DNA is TGTGCCAGCAGTGACCCATCGAGGGATCTCGAGCAGTACTTC. It encodes CASSDPSRDLEQYF.

The chain uses TRBV7-9 and TRBJ2-7, with 9 bases lining up with TRBD2. CDR1 is SEHNR and CDR2 is FQNEAQ in the germline V gene (reference sequence). J lost 3 bases, V lost 1 base, and 7 bases had no gene match. This CDR3 has 16 residues. In DNA, the CDR3 is TGTGCCAGCAGCTTAGAAGTAGCGGGAGAAATCTACGAGCAGTACTTC. Protein sequence: CASSLEVAGEIYEQYF.

The rearrangement links TRBV5-1 to TRBJ1-1; the D gene is possibly TRBD1 (6 bases). This CDR3 has 15 residues. Trimming removed 4 bases at V and 0 bases at J, with 13 bases between. Per germline, CDR1 SGHRS and CDR2 YFSETQ. CDR3 nucleotide sequence: TGCGCCAGCAGCATACAGGGCCTTGTGAACACTGAAGCTTTCTTT. Translating gives CASSIQGLVNTEAFF. The full variable domain, rest sourced from reference TRBV5-1 and TRBJ1-1, is KAGVTQTPRYLIKTRGQQVTLSCSPISGHRSVSWYQQTPGQGLQFLFEYFSETQRNKGNFPGRFSGRQFSNSRSEMNVSTLELGDSALYLCASSIQGLVNTEAFFGQGTRLTVV.

This clonotype was seen only a few times. The chain carries TRBV28 and TRBJ1-5; no reliable D call. The length of the CDR3 is 14 residues. Trimming left V 4 bases short and J 1 base short, with 8 bases between. In germline, CDR1 is MDHEN, CDR2 SYDVKM. The CDR3 DNA sequence: TGTGCCAGCAGTTCCGTTCACAGCAATCAGCCCCAGCATTTT. The encoded protein is CASSSVHSNQPQHF.

V usage is TRBV7-2 and J usage is TRBJ1-2, with D unresolved. This CDR3 region has 13 residues. Germline lookup yields CDR1 SGHTA and CDR2 FQGNSA. Trimming took off 5 bases at V and 6 bases at J, with 13 bases between the two ends. The CDR3 is CASSARSRDGYTF. The CDR3 DNA is TGTGCCAGCAGCGCTAGATCAAGGGATGGCTACACCTTC.

The rearrangement joins TRBV20-1 to TRBJ2-5, with a weak D call TRBD2 (7 bases). V gave up 5 bases and J gave up 2 bases, with 15 bases separating them. Germline values: CDR1 DFQATT, CDR2 SNEGSKA (reference sequence). CDR3 length: 14 amino acids. The CDR3 DNA follows: TGCAGTGCTGATGGGGCGGGGGCGCAAGAGACCCAGTACTTC. Protein: CSADGAGAQETQYF.

This sequence joins TRBV12-3 or TRBV12-4 and TRBJ2-1; D may be TRBD1 (5 bases). The CDR3 length is 13 residues. Trimming shortened V by 7 bases and J by 13 bases, and 20 bases separated the two germline ends. Written as DNA, the CDR3 is TGTGCCAGCATAGACCTCCCAGGGTATACCCAGTTCTTC. This codes for CASIDLPGYTQFF.

The chain has TRBV9 and TRBJ1-6, with D possibly matching TRBD1 (5 bases). This CDR3 spans 13 amino acids. Trimming took 5 bases from V and 11 from J, leaving 14 bases between them. Germline V lookup: CDR1 SGDLS, CDR2 YYNGEE. The CDR3 DNA reads as TGTGCCAGCAGTCCAACCACAGGCACACCCCTCCACTTT. This encodes CASSPTTGTPLHF.

V and J are TRBV20-1 and TRBJ2-3; no reliable D call. Germline lookup yields CDR1 DFQATT and CDR2 SNEGSKA (reference sequence). V was shortened by 3 bases and J by 5 bases, with 15 bases between the two germline ends. The CDR3 runs 14 residues. The CDR3 DNA follows: TGCAGTGCTAGTAACGAAGTCGATAGAGATACGCAGTATTTT. It encodes CSASNEVDRDTQYF.

V is TRBV20-1 and J is TRBJ1-4; unclear D gene. The CDR3 loop spans 13 amino acids. Trimming cost V 2 bases and J 3 bases, with 7 bases left between them. The germline gives CDR1 DFQATT, CDR2 SNEGSKA (reference sequence). The CDR3 here is CSARYGPNEKLFF. CDR3 nucleotide sequence: TGCAGTGCTAGATACGGCCCTAATGAAAAACTGTTTTTT.

This chain joins TRBV28 and TRBJ2-1; TRBD2 might be the D (6 bases). The ends were cut back, 3 bases at V and 0 bases at J, with 9 bases in the middle. The CDR3 loop spans 15 amino acids. Germline CDR1 reads MDHEN; CDR2 reads SYDVKM. CDR3 DNA: TGTGCCAGCAGTTTTAGGAGGGGCTCCTACAATGAGCAGTTCTTC. This gives the protein CASSFRRGSYNEQFF.

The V call is TRBV5-1, the J call TRBJ2-1; 9 nucleotides match TRBD2. This CDR3 contains 18 residues. The germline V gene has CDR1 SGHRS and CDR2 YFSETQ. The trim removed 4 bases at V and 6 bases at J, leaving 17 bases unmatched. The CDR3 region has the DNA TGCGCCAGCAGCGCGTCCCCGGGACTAGCTCCCCGGGGCAATGAGCAGTTCTTC. Its protein product is CASSASPGLAPRGNEQFF.

This clonotype has only a few counts. V gene TRBV7-2 combines with J gene TRBJ2-1; D tentatively fits TRBD1 or TRBD2 (5 bases each). V was cut by 6 bases and J by 7 bases, with 13 bases left in between. CDR3 length: 13 residues. Germline CDR1 and CDR2: SGHTA and FQGNSA. The CDR3 DNA reads as TGTGCCAGCAGGTCCGGGACGGATAATGAGCAGTTCTTC. Translating gives CASRSGTDNEQFF.

V usage is TRBV6-5 and J usage is TRBJ2-7; the D gene is possibly TRBD1 (5 bases). The CDR3 is made up of 14 amino acids. CDR1 and CDR2 (germline): MNHEY, SVGAGI. Trimming left V 5 bases short and J 2 bases short, with 13 bases between. CDR3 sequence reads: CASSRTMTAYEQYF. CDR3 bases: TGTGCCAGCAGTCGTACGATGACAGCCTACGAGCAGTACTTC.